The 15 T cell receptor beta chains listed next were all sequenced from one sample in a study of T-cell memory formation after mild COVID-19. TCRdb re-derived calls from the 5' RACE reads in MiXCR, one entry per CDR3 protein. The data show hundreds of thousands of distinct CDR3 sequences, with 15% to 20% seen just once and roughly 23% held by the top ten. The sequenced sample was PBMCs or a T cell subset sorted from them (not recorded which). The receptors stem from a man aged 18 to 30 who had mild COVID-19 (a few samples of this study predate the infection). Cell type and time point are not known.

V usage is TRBV5-1 and J usage is TRBJ2-5, with D perhaps matching TRBD2 (5 bases). Germline V CDR1 and CDR2: SGHRS, YFSETQ. The CDR3 runs to 15 residues. V lost 1 base and J 4 bases, leaving 14 bases between the germline ends. CDR3 in amino acids: CASSLFSVLGETQYF. The CDR3 DNA is TGCGCCAGCAGCTTGTTTAGCGTACTGGGAGAGACCCAGTACTTC.

This clonotype was found a few times. The rearrangement joins TRBV20-1 to TRBJ1-2; the D gene is possibly TRBD1 (5 bases). The CDR3 has 14 residues. Trimming took 6 bases from V and 6 from J, leaving 20 bases between them. CDR1 is DFQATT, CDR2 SNEGSKA, per germline (reference sequence). CDR3 sequence: CSAPEGGAFDGYTF. The CDR3 DNA sequence: TGCAGTGCGCCCGAGGGAGGGGCGTTCGATGGCTACACCTTC.

The chain links TRBV20-1 to TRBJ2-5; the D gene could be TRBD1 or TRBD2 (6 bases each). CDR3 length: 13 residues. Germline CDR1 DFQATT, CDR2 SNEGSKA (reference sequence). CDR3 region: CSARRGRGETQYF. The CDR3 DNA reads TGCAGCGCGCGCCGGGGGCGCGGAGAGACCCAGTACTTC.

This clonotype was detected ten times or more. One end of the junction does not line up with germline, which may come from a read error. The rearrangement uses TRBV7-7 and TRBJ2-5, with 8 bases lining up with TRBD1. Germline CDR1 is SSHAT and CDR2 is FNYEAQ (reference sequence). The CDR3 extends over 14 amino acids. The CDR3 region has the DNA TGTGCTAGCAGCCCAGACAGGGGATCGGAGACCCAGTACTTC. This sequence encodes CASSPDRGSETQYF.

This clonotype was observed a few times. The chain combines TRBV4-1 with TRBJ1-1; 7 bases line up with TRBD1. The length of the CDR3 is 16 residues. Germline-derived CDR1 and CDR2 are MGHRA and YSYEKL. The trim removed 1 base at V and 2 bases at J, leaving 7 bases unmatched. The CDR3 coding sequence is TGCGCCAGCAGCCAAGCGTGGGGACAGAAAAACACTGAAGCTTTCTTT. As protein: CASSQAWGQKNTEAFF.

The CDR3 here is CAIRSFYEQYF. For the CDR3, the DNA is TGTGCCATCCGCAGTTTCTACGAGCAGTACTTC. The chain is built from TRBV10-3 and TRBJ2-7; no clear D. CDR3 length: 11 residues. Germline loops: CDR1 ENHRY, CDR2 SYGVKD. The V gene lost 8 bases and the J gene lost 3 bases, with 8 bases spanning the gap.

The rearrangement uses TRBV5-1 and TRBJ2-3, with 7 bases aligning to TRBD1. V shed 4 bases, J shed 1 base, and the junction held 3 bases outside the gene matches. Germline CDR1 and CDR2: SGHRS and YFSETQ. The CDR3 is 14 residues long. The CDR3 protein is CASSRGQGTDTQYF. As DNA, the CDR3 is TGCGCCAGCAGCCGAGGACAGGGCACAGATACGCAGTATTTT.

This clonotype was detected only a few times. The chain employs TRBV28 and TRBJ1-4; 8 bases are a match to TRBD1. The trim removed 8 bases at V and 1 base at J, leaving 9 bases unmatched. There are 16 residues in the CDR3. The germline CDR1 and CDR2 sequences are MDHEN and SYDVKM. The CDR3 sequence: CASEAGQVGTNEKLFF. The CDR3 bases are TGTGCCAGCGAAGCGGGACAGGTGGGAACTAATGAAAAACTGTTTTTT.

A few counts support this clonotype. V usage is TRBV4-3 and J usage is TRBJ2-1; the D is unclear. V was pared by 0 bases and J by 9 bases, with 12 bases between. This CDR3 region has 14 residues. CDR1 and CDR2 (germline): LGHNA, YSLEER. CDR3 in amino acids: CASSQETGNTEQFF. CDR3 nucleotide sequence: TGCGCCAGCAGCCAAGAGACGGGCAACACTGAGCAGTTCTTC.

This clonotype was counted only a few times. The rearrangement joins TRBV5-4 to TRBJ2-7; a possible D gene is TRBD1 (6 bases). Germline assignment: CDR1 SGHNT and CDR2 YYREEE (reference sequence). V lost 0 bases and J lost 3, with 10 bases in between. This CDR3 comprises 14 residues. DNA for the CDR3: TGTGCCAGCAGCTTGGCTTTACAGGGCTACGAGCAGTACTTC. It yields the protein CASSLALQGYEQYF. The full variable domain, in which reference TRBV5-4 and TRBJ2-7 provide the parts outside the CDR3, is ETGVTQSPTHLIKTRGQQVTLRCSSQSGHNTVSWYQQALGQGPQFIFQYYREEENGRGNFPPRFSGLQFPNYSSELNVNALELDDSALYLCASSLALQGYEQYFGPGTRLTVT.

This clonotype turned up a few times. The chain links TRBV5-1 to TRBJ2-7; TRBD1 aligns across 9 bases. Germline lookup yields CDR1 SGHRS and CDR2 YFSETQ. The J segment lost 5 bases and the V segment lost 2 bases, leaving 5 bases of the junction unmatched. This CDR3 has 14 amino acids. CDR3 sequence: CASSFGTGFNEQYF. The CDR3 DNA reads TGCGCCAGCAGCTTTGGGACAGGGTTCAACGAGCAGTACTTC.

This clonotype was seen at least ten times. The gene calls are TRBV6-5 and TRBJ1-2; D is possibly TRBD1 (5 bases). The CDR3 length is 15 residues. Between the trimmed V and J ends, which lost 0 bases and 4 bases, there was a span of 12 bases. Germline loops: CDR1 MNHEY, CDR2 SVGAGI. The CDR3 sequence is CASSYSGARAYGYTF. The CDR3 region has the DNA TGTGCCAGCAGTTACTCCGGGGCACGAGCCTATGGCTACACCTTC.

The chain recombines TRBV20-1 with TRBJ2-7; D perhaps matches TRBD1 (6 bases). The V gene lost 5 bases and the J gene lost 5 bases, with 13 bases spanning the gap. Germline V gives CDR1 DFQATT, CDR2 SNEGSKA (reference sequence). The CDR3 has 12 residues. Here the CDR3 reads CSAGGRGHEQYF. CDR3 DNA sequence: TGCAGTGCTGGGGGCAGGGGCCACGAGCAGTACTTC.

This chain connects TRBV29-1 to TRBJ2-5; D gene ambiguous. Trimming took 7 bases from V and 7 from J, leaving 13 bases between them. The CDR3 is 11 amino acids. Germline V gene lookup returns CDR1 SQVTM and CDR2 ANQGSEA. This chain's CDR3 is CSGDKWGTQYF. In nucleotides, the CDR3 is TGCAGCGGTGATAAGTGGGGGACCCAGTACTTC.

The chain is built from TRBV20-1 and TRBJ1-2; unclear D gene. V was trimmed by 5 bases and J by 6 bases, leaving 10 bases between them. The V gene's germline CDR1 is DFQATT and CDR2 SNEGSKA (reference sequence). The CDR3 loop spans 11 amino acids. The DNA of the CDR3 is TGCAGTGCTCGGGTCGAAAATGGCTACACCTTC. Translated: CSARVENGYTF.